This TCR beta chain was retrieved from a study of shared clonotypes between healthy human individuals. Study at large: Serving as donors were a couple of women and a few men, whose ages spanned 18 to 49.

Clones were sequenced by immunoSEQ multiplex PCR, and TCRdb holds only the in-frame ones, with some missing. The repertoire holds about 1 million clones, with around 74% as singletons. This clonotype was sampled from a man younger than 35 in good health. The sequencing sample was made of memory CD4+ T cells sorted from blood. Stated subset: CD45RA-negative fraction.

In DNA form, the CDR3 reads TGTGCCAGCAGCTTAGTTGGACTAGCCTACAATGAGCAGTTCTTC. Protein sequence: CASSLVGLAYNEQFF. This chain uses TRBV11-2 with TRBJ2-1, with TRBD2 identical over 7 bases. CDR3 length equals 15 residues. Germline lookup yields CDR1 SGHAT and CDR2 FQNNGV. Losses at the gene ends were 1 base for V and 2 bases for J; bases not matched to a gene: 2.